The 6 T cell receptor beta chains below come from one sample, sequenced in a study of CD8+ T cells in alopecia areata. Isolated RNA was reverse transcribed into cDNA used as the sequencing template. Clones were sequenced by immunoSEQ multiplex PCR, and TCRdb holds only the in-frame ones, with some missing. The sample holds roughly 100,000 clones, 55% seen once. Sequenced sample: CD4+ T cells sorted from blood. The receptors originated from a human donor in good health.

This chain joins TRBV5-6 and TRBJ2-3; D unclear. The V gene lost 4 bases and the J gene lost 0 bases, with 12 bases spanning the gap. The CDR3 contains 15 residues. Germline V gene data show CDR1 as SGHDT and CDR2 as YYEEEE. In nucleotides, the CDR3 is TGTGCCAGCAGCGACGGGCCATCTAGCACAGATACGCAGTATTTT. This sequence encodes CASSDGPSSTDTQYF.

This clone was detected only a few times. The V call is TRBV7-9, the J call TRBJ2-5; no clear D. Germline CDR1 and CDR2: SEHNR and FQNEAQ (reference sequence). This CDR3 comprises 14 residues. Trimming shortened V by 2 bases and J by 0 bases, and 7 bases separated the two germline ends. CDR3 region: CASSLFRDQETQYF. For the CDR3, the DNA is TGTGCCAGCAGCTTATTCCGAGACCAAGAGACCCAGTACTTC.

This clone was observed a few times. CDR3 in amino acids: CASSQQGTGELFF. The CDR3 region has the DNA TGTGCCAGCAGCCAACAGGGGACCGGGGAGCTGTTTTTT. The V and J genes are TRBV7-2 and TRBJ2-2; TRBD1 agrees at 7 bases. This CDR3 region has 13 residues. CDR1 SGHTA and CDR2 FQGNSA come from the germline V gene. Trimming took 5 bases from V and 5 from J; bases not matched to a gene: 2. Combining the CDR3 with reference TRBV7-2 and TRBJ2-2 gives the whole variable domain GAGVSQSPSNKVTEKGKDVELRCDPISGHTALYWYRQSLGQGLEFLIYFQGNSAPDKSGLPSDRFSAERTGGSVSTLTIQRTQQEDSAVYLCASSQQGTGELFFGEGSRLTVL.

The V and J genes are TRBV27 and TRBJ2-5; D possibly matches TRBD1 or TRBD2 (5 bases each). Germline V gene sequence: CDR1 MNHEY, CDR2 SMNVEV (reference sequence). Trimming took off 2 bases at V and 5 bases at J, with 12 bases between the two ends. The CDR3 covers 14 residues. The CDR3 is CASSLLGAGETQYF. The CDR3 coding sequence is TGTGCCAGCAGTTTACTCGGGGCAGGCGAGACCCAGTACTTC.

V and J are TRBV29-1 and TRBJ1-1, with 8 bases fitting TRBD1. Germline V gene lookup returns CDR1 SQVTM and CDR2 ANQGSEA. Trimming at V came to 6 bases and at J to 4 bases, leaving 7 bases not matched to a gene. This CDR3 has 13 amino acids. CDR3 DNA sequence: TGCAGCGTGGGGGACAGGAGCCTCACTGAAGCTTTCTTT. This translates into CSVGDRSLTEAFF.

The V gene is TRBV7-2, the J gene TRBJ1-1, with TRBD1 matching over 11 bases. After removal of 5 bases from V and 11 bases from J, the junction contained 7 bases not matched to a gene. Germline V lookup: CDR1 SGHTA, CDR2 FQGNSA. CDR3 length: 13 amino acids. CDR3 sequence: CASSTRTGGAAFF. For the CDR3, the DNA is TGTGCCAGCAGCACCCGGACAGGGGGCGCGGCTTTCTTT.